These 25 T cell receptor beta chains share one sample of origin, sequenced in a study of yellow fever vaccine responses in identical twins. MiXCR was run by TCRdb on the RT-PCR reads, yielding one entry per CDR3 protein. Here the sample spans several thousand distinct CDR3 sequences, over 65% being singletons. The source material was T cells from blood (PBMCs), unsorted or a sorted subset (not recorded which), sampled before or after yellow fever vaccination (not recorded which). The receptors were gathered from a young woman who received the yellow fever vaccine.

In nucleotides, the CDR3 is TGTGCCAGCAGCAAATTCAGGACAGGGTCCAATGAGCAGTTCTTC. It translates to CASSKFRTGSNEQFF. V and J are TRBV21-1 and TRBJ2-1; the table's TRBD1 call for D was not verified on the DNA. TRBV21-1 is recorded as a pseudogene. CDR3 length: 15 residues.

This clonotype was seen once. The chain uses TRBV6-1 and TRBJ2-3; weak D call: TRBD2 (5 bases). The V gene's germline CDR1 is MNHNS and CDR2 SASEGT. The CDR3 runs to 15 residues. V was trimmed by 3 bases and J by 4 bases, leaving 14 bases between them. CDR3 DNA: TGTGCCAGCAGTGATCATCCGACTAATGCAGATACGCAGTATTTT. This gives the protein CASSDHPTNADTQYF.

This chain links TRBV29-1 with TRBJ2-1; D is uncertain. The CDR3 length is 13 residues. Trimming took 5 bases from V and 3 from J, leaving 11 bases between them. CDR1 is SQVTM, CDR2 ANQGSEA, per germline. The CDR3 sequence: CSVSEIVYNEQFF. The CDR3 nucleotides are TGCAGCGTTAGCGAGATCGTCTACAATGAGCAGTTCTTC.

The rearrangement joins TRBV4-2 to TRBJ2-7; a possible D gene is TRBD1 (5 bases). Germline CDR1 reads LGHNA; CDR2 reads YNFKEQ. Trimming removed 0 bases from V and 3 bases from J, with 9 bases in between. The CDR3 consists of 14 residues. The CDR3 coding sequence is TGTGCCAGCAGCCAAGACAAACAGGTCTACGAGCAGTACTTC. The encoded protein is CASSQDKQVYEQYF.

The CDR3 nucleotides read TGTGCCAGCAGCTTAGTGGGACAGGGGAGCGAGCAGTACTTC. It specifies CASSLVGQGSEQYF. This sequence joins TRBV7-9 and TRBJ2-7, with 10 bases matching TRBD1. Trimming at V came to 1 base and at J to 6 bases, leaving 3 bases not matched to a gene. CDR1 and CDR2 from the germline V gene are SEHNR and FQNEAQ (reference sequence). CDR3 length: 14 amino acids.

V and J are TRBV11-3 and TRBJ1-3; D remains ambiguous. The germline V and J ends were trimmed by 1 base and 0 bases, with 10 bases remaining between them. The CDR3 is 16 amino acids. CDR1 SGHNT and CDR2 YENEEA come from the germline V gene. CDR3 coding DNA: TGTGCCAGCAGCTTAGCCGGGCCTTTCTCTGGAAACACCATATATTTT. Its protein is CASSLAGPFSGNTIYF.

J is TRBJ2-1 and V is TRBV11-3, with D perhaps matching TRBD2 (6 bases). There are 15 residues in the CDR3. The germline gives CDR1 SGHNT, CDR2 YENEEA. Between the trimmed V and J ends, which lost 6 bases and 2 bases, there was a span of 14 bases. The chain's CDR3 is CASRFRDSTYNEQFF. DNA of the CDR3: TGTGCCAGCAGGTTCAGGGACTCCACCTACAATGAGCAGTTCTTC.

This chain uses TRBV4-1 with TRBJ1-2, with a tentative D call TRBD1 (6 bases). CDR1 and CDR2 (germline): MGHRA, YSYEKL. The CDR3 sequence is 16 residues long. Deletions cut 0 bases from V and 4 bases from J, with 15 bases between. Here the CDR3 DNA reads TGCGCCAGCAGCCAAGATGGTTCCGGGACAAGCTATGGCTACACCTTC. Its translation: CASSQDGSGTSYGYTF.

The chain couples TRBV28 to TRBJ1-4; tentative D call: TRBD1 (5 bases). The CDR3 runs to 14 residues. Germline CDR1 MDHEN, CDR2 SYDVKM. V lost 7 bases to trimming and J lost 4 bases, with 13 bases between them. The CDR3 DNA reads TGTGCCAGCAATACCGACAGAGTTAATGAAAAACTGTTTTTT. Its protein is CASNTDRVNEKLFF.

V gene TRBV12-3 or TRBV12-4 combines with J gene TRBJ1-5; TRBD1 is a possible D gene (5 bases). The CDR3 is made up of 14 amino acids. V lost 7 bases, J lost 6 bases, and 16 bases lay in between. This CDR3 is CASKPGGEGQPQHF. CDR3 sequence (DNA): TGTGCCAGCAAACCCGGGGGAGAGGGTCAGCCCCAGCATTTT.

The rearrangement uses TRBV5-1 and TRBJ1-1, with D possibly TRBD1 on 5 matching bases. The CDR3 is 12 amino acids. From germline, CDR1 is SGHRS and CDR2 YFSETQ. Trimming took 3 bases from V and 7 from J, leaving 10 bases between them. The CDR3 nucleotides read TGCGCCAGCAGCTGGGACGGAGTTGAAGCTTTCTTT. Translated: CASSWDGVEAFF.

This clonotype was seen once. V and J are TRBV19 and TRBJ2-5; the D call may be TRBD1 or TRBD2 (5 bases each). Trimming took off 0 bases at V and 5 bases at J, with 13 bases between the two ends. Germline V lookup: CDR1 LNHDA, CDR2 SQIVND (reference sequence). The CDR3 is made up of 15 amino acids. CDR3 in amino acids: CASSIDKGPVETQYF. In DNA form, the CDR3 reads TGTGCCAGTAGTATAGATAAGGGACCGGTGGAGACCCAGTACTTC.

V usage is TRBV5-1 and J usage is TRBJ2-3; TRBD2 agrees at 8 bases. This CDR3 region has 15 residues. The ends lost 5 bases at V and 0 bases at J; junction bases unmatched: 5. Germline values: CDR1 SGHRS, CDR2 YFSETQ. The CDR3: CASSLAGSSTDTQYF. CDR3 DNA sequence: TGCGCCAGCAGTTTAGCGGGGTCGAGCACAGATACGCAGTATTTT.

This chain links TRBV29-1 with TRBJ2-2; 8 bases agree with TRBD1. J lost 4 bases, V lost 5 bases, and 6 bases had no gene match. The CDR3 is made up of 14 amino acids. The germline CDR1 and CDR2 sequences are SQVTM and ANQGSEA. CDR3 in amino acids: CSVRRTGTTGELFF. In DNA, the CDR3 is TGCAGCGTTCGAAGGACAGGGACCACCGGGGAGCTGTTTTTT.

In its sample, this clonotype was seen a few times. CDR3 coding DNA: TGTGCCAGCAGCAACAGGATTAGACATGTGACCCAGTACTTC. Its translation is CASSNRIRHVTQYF. The chain recombines TRBV21-1 with TRBJ2-5. TRBV21-1 is given as a pseudogene. The CDR3 loop spans 14 amino acids.

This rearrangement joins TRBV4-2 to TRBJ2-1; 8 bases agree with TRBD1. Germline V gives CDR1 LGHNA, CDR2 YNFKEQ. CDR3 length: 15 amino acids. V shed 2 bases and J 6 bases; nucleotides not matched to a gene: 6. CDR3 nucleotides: TGTGCCAGCAGCCAAAACAGGGGGAGCTCCAATGAGCAGTTCTTC. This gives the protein CASSQNRGSSNEQFF.

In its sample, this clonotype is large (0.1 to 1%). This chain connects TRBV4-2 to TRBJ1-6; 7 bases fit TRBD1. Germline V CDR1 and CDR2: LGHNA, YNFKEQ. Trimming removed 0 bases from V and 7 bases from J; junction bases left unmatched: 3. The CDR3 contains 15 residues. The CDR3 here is CASSQETGRNSPLHF. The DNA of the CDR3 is TGTGCCAGCAGCCAAGAGACAGGGAGGAATTCACCCCTCCACTTT.

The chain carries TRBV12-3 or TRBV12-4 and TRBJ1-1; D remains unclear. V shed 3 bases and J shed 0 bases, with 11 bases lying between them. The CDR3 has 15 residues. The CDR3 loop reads CASSFGPQMNTEAFF. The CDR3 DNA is TGTGCCAGCAGTTTTGGACCACAAATGAACACTGAAGCTTTCTTT.

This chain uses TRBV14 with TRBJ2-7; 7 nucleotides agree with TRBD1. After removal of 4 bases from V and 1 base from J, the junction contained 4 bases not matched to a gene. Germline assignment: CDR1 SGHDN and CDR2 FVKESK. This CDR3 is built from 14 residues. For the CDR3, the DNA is TGTGCCAGCAGCCCCCGGGACAGTTCCTACGAGCAGTACTTC. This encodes CASSPRDSSYEQYF.

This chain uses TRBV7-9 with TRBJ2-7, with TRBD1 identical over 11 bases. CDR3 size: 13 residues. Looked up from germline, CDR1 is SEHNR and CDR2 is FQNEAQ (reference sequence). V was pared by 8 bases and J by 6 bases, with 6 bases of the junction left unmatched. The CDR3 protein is CASVSGTGGEQYF. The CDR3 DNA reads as TGTGCCAGCGTCTCCGGGACAGGGGGCGAGCAGTACTTC.

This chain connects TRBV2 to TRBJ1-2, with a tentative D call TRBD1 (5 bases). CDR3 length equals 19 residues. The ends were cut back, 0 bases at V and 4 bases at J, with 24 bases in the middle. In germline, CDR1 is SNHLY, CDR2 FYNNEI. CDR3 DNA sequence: TGTGCCAGCAGTGAAGCGAGTTCTCGGGGATGGGGCTCTTCCTATGGCTACACCTTC. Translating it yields CASSEASSRGWGSSYGYTF.

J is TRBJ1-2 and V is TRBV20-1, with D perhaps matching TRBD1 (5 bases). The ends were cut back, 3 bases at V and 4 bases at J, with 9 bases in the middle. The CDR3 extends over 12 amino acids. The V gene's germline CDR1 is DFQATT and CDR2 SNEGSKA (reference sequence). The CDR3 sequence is CSARGLPYGYTF. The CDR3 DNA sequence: TGCAGTGCTAGGGGACTTCCCTATGGCTACACCTTC.

The CDR3 sequence: CSVEDLGAEAFF. As DNA, the CDR3 is TGCAGCGTTGAAGATCTAGGCGCTGAAGCTTTCTTT. V gene TRBV29-1 combines with J gene TRBJ1-1; no clear D gene. Germline assignment: CDR1 SQVTM and CDR2 ANQGSEA. The CDR3 contains 12 residues. Trimming shortened V by 0 bases and J by 6 bases, and 8 bases separated the two germline ends.

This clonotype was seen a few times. CDR3 DNA: TGCAGCGTTTCGCTCGGGGGAGGTGAGCAGTTCTTC. Its translation: CSVSLGGGEQFF. The chain uses TRBV29-1 and TRBJ2-1; possible D gene TRBD2, 6 bases. Trimming took off 5 bases at V and 9 bases at J, with 14 bases between the two ends. Germline loops: CDR1 SQVTM, CDR2 ANQGSEA. This CDR3 region has 12 residues.

CDR3 region: CSVDPPGNEQFF. The CDR3 DNA follows: TGCAGCGTTGATCCCCCGGGAAATGAGCAGTTCTTC. The J gene is TRBJ2-1, the V gene TRBV29-1, with TRBD2 as a possible D gene (5 bases). V was cut by 3 bases and J by 7 bases, with 10 bases left in between. Germline V gives CDR1 SQVTM, CDR2 ANQGSEA. This CDR3 comprises 12 residues.